The source of this T cell receptor (beta chain) is a study of T cell repertoires in cytomegalovirus infection. Study in general: Shared public TCR beta signatures pointed to both CMV infection and a matching HLA type.

General study results and limits: Cumulative frequency of public TCR beta families picked out carriers of CMV plus the relevant HLA. The response measured ex vivo was dominated by TCR beta clonotypes (HLA-C-restricted and CMV-specific).

Trimming took off 2 bases at V and 13 bases at J, with 12 bases between the two ends. The V gene's germline CDR1 is MNHEY and CDR2 SVGAGI. The CDR3 totals 13 residues. Details on this clonotype: Its antigen is not identified.

Using its own MiXCR run on the reads, TCRdb lists one record per CDR3 protein. Among approximately 1,000,000 distinct CDR3 sequences listed, around 31% were seen once. The receptor was derived from a human donor in good health (CMV status not recorded). Some clones in this sample may be carry-over from other donors' samples. The chain recombines TRBV6-5 with TRBJ1-6; D is unclear. This sample comprised cultured CD8+ T cells from PBMCs, obtained from culture after CMV antigen stimulation. CDR3 amino acids: CASSYMAGGPLHF. CDR3 DNA: TGTGCCAGCAGTTACATGGCGGGTGGGCCCCTCCACTTT.